The 17 T cell receptor beta chains below come from one sample, sequenced in a study of metastatic and nonmetastatic thyroid tumors. Prior to thyroid surgery, none of the patients had received any treatment. TCRdb re-analyzed the PCR reads through MiXCR. This table has approximately 35,000 clones, 11% appearing once. The sequencing sample was made of blood. Every receptor here comes from a female donor with papillary thyroid cancer or a benign thyroid nodule (not recorded which). Some clones in this sample may be carry-over from other donors' samples.

Note on this clone: A much bigger clone sits one base away, suggesting this may be a read error. This CDR3 is also generated by other DNA sequences in the sample. The genes are TRBV14 and TRBJ2-7; 8 bases agree with TRBD2. This CDR3 is built from 16 residues. The germline V gene has CDR1 SGHDN and CDR2 FVKESK. V was pared by 3 bases and J by 0 bases, with 7 bases of the junction left unmatched. The CDR3: CASSQEGGRRSYEQYF. The DNA of the CDR3 is TGTGCCAGCAGCCAGGAAGGCGGGAGGCGCTCCTACGAGCAGTACTTC.

This clone was recorded many times. The V and J genes are TRBV29-1 and TRBJ2-3, with D maybe TRBD2 (6 bases). This CDR3 is built from 13 residues. V shed 3 bases and J shed 2 bases, with 9 bases lying between them. Per the germline V gene, CDR1 is SQVTM and CDR2 is ANQGSEA. The CDR3 nucleotides are TGCAGCGTTGACAGGGACTTCACAGATACGCAGTATTTT. It specifies CSVDRDFTDTQYF.

This clone was seen at least ten times. The V and J genes are TRBV20-1 and TRBJ2-7; D call uncertain. Trimming removed 4 bases at V and 1 base at J, with 11 bases between. This CDR3 has 13 amino acids. Looked up from germline, CDR1 is DFQATT and CDR2 is SNEGSKA (reference sequence). Here the CDR3 reads CSANPHGSYEQYF. CDR3 in DNA: TGCAGTGCTAACCCTCACGGATCCTACGAGCAGTACTTC.

This clone was seen repeatedly, ten times or more. The chain carries TRBV20-1 and TRBJ2-7, with 12 bases matching TRBD1. From germline, CDR1 is DFQATT and CDR2 SNEGSKA (reference sequence). The CDR3 extends over 15 amino acids. V lost 0 bases and J lost 5; bases outside the gene matches: 5. Written as DNA, the CDR3 is TGCAGTGCTAGAGATAGCGGGACAGGGGGCCACGAGCAGTACTTC. Translated, it gives CSARDSGTGGHEQYF.

This clone was seen many times. The chain combines TRBV27 with TRBJ2-7; 11 bases agree with TRBD2. With 5 bases clipped from V and 3 bases from J, the junction kept 6 bases outside the gene matches. The CDR3 covers 15 residues. Germline V gene sequence: CDR1 MNHEY, CDR2 SMNVEV (reference sequence). The CDR3 reads CASSPRLAGSYEQYF. For the CDR3, the DNA is TGTGCCAGCAGTCCTAGACTAGCGGGGAGCTACGAGCAGTACTTC.

In its sample, this clone was seen many times. The V and J genes are TRBV12-5 and TRBJ2-7, with 7 bases that match TRBD1. V lost 5 bases and J lost 7; bases outside the gene matches: 11. Germline V gene lookup returns CDR1 LGHNT and CDR2 FRNRAP. This CDR3 spans 14 amino acids. CDR3 coding DNA: TGTGCTAGTGGTCGGGAACAGGGGAAGGGAGAGCAGTACTTC. Encoded protein: CASGREQGKGEQYF.

This clone was detected many times. The gene calls are TRBV5-6 and TRBJ2-3, with 15 nucleotides matching TRBD2. The germline V gene has CDR1 SGHDT and CDR2 YYEEEE. The CDR3 is 15 residues long. V lost 4 bases and J lost 6; bases outside the gene matches: 3. In DNA, the CDR3 is TGTGCCAGCAGCCGGACTAGCGGGGGGGCTGATACGCAGTATTTT. It is translated as CASSRTSGGADTQYF.

V and J are TRBV3-1 and TRBJ1-2; TRBD1 might be the D (6 bases). CDR3 length: 12 amino acids. V gave up 7 bases and J gave up 8 bases, with 14 bases separating them. The germline CDR1 and CDR2 sequences are LGHDT and YNNKEL (reference sequence). The CDR3, as DNA: TGTGCCAGCACGGAGGGGGGGATCGGCTACACCTTC. Its protein is CASTEGGIGYTF.

This clone was found many times. J is TRBJ1-4 and V is TRBV12-3 or TRBV12-4; the D is unclear. The CDR3 length is 14 residues. V lost 1 base to trimming and J lost 4 bases, with 7 bases between them. CDR3 protein: CASSLGVINEKLFF. The CDR3 DNA is TGTGCCAGCAGTTTAGGGGTTATTAATGAAAAACTGTTTTTT.

This clone has ten or more counts. The chain combines TRBV19 with TRBJ2-5, with 7 bases that match TRBD1. CDR3 length equals 16 residues. The germline V gene encodes CDR1 LNHDA and CDR2 SQIVND (reference sequence). J gave up 1 base and V 3 bases, and 8 bases lay outside the gene matches. The CDR3 region has the DNA TGTGCCAGTAGTATCACCGGGACAGCTGGCCAAGAGACCCAGTACTTC. This translates into CASSITGTAGQETQYF.

Ten or more counts support this clone. This chain's CDR3 is CASRLVIYNEQFF. DNA for the CDR3: TGTGCCAGTCGGTTGGTTATCTACAATGAGCAGTTCTTC. This chain connects TRBV11-2 to TRBJ2-1; no definite D call. The CDR3 runs to 13 residues. Germline loops: CDR1 SGHAT, CDR2 FQNNGV. The ends were cut back, 9 bases at V and 3 bases at J, with 12 bases in the middle. Drawing the rest from reference TRBV11-2 and TRBJ2-1, the complete variable domain is EAGVAQSPRYKIIEKRQSVAFWCNPISGHATLYWYQQILGQGPKLLIQFQNNGVVDDSQLPKDRFSAERLKGVDSTLKIQPAKLEDSAVYLCASRLVIYNEQFFGPGTRLTVL.

The table lists this clone with many counts. The V and J genes are TRBV6-1 and TRBJ2-1; TRBD2 matches at 9 bases. CDR3 size: 15 residues. Per the germline V gene, CDR1 is MNHNS and CDR2 is SASEGT. The junction had 6 bases not matched to a gene; V was cut back by 5 bases and J by 4 bases. This CDR3 reads CASSPGGRGYNEQFF. DNA for the CDR3: TGTGCCAGCAGTCCGGGCGGGAGGGGGTACAATGAGCAGTTCTTC.

In this sample, this clone turned up many times. Other DNA variants within this sample encode the same CDR3. The chain combines TRBV9 with TRBJ2-3; 7 bases agree with TRBD2. Germline V gene data show CDR1 as SGDLS and CDR2 as YYNGEE. The V segment lost 2 bases and the J segment 1 base; nucleotides outside the gene matches: 4. The CDR3 runs 15 residues. CDR3 amino acids: CASSVLTSGTDTQYF. The CDR3 nucleotides read TGTGCCAGCAGCGTCCTTACTAGCGGCACAGATACGCAGTATTTT.

This clone appeared a few times. V usage is TRBV5-1 and J usage is TRBJ1-3; TRBD1 is a possible D gene (6 bases). This CDR3 has 16 amino acids. Looked up from germline, CDR1 is SGHRS and CDR2 is YFSETQ. The ends were cut back, 1 base at V and 2 bases at J, with 13 bases in the middle. CDR3 sequence reads: CASSLSDRLAGNTIYF. CDR3 nucleotides: TGCGCCAGCAGCTTGAGTGACAGGTTGGCTGGAAACACCATATATTTT.

This clone was observed many times. The rearrangement links TRBV24-1 to TRBJ2-1; D may be TRBD2 (5 bases). Germline V gene sequence: CDR1 KGHDR, CDR2 SFDVKD. Between the trimmed V and J ends, which lost 5 bases and 4 bases, there was a span of 14 bases. This CDR3 is built from 15 residues. CDR3 sequence reads: CATSASRGFYNEQFF. The CDR3 region has the DNA TGTGCCACCAGTGCCTCCCGGGGTTTTTACAATGAGCAGTTCTTC.

This clone was recorded many times. The chain employs TRBV20-1 and TRBJ2-7, with 7 positions matching TRBD1. Germline CDR1 reads DFQATT; CDR2 reads SNEGSKA (reference sequence). The CDR3 extends over 14 amino acids. V trimming: 0 bases; J trimming: 4 bases; junction bases outside the gene matches: 6. Here the CDR3 reads CSARDRGGGYEQYF. The CDR3 nucleotides are TGCAGTGCTAGAGATCGAGGGGGCGGGTACGAGCAGTACTTC.

This clone has ten or more counts. V is TRBV5-1 and J is TRBJ2-2; D might be TRBD1 (5 bases). Germline loops: CDR1 SGHRS, CDR2 YFSETQ. This CDR3 has 15 amino acids. Trimming cost V 3 bases and J 2 bases, with 11 bases left between them. The CDR3: CASSWATANTGELFF. Written as DNA, the CDR3 is TGCGCCAGCAGCTGGGCGACAGCAAACACCGGGGAGCTGTTTTTT.